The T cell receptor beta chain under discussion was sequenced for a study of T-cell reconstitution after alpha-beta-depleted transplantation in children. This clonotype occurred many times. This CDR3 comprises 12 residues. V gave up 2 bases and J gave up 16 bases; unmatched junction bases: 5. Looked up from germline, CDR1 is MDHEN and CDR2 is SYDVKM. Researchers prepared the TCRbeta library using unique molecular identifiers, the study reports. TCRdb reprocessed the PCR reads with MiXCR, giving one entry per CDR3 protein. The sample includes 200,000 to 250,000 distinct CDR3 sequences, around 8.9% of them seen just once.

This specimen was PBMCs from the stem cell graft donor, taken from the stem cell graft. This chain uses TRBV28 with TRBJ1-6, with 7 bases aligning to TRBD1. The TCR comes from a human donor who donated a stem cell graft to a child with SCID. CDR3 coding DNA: TGTGCCAGCAGTTTACCCGGACAGGAACTCCACTTT. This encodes CASSLPGQELHF.